This T cell receptor (beta chain) is drawn from a study of T-cell reconstitution after alpha-beta-depleted transplantation in children. General observations from the study: Several hundred graft clones that had expanded were reportedly the source of alpha-beta T cells about two months after transplant. Diversity and T-cell counts at one year after transplant derived mostly from new T cells. For some patients, TCRbeta diversity was high at day 60 because of recipient T cells and thymic progenitors that survived.

Unique molecular identifiers were incorporated when the TCRbeta library was constructed. Using its own MiXCR run on the PCR reads, TCRdb lists one record per CDR3 protein. Among around 700,000 distinct CDR3 sequences listed, 13% were seen once. The V gene's germline CDR1 is SGHKS and CDR2 YYEKEE (reference sequence). This CDR3 is built from 14 residues. V lost 1 base and J 6 bases, leaving 8 bases between the germline ends. Comments on this clonotype: The antigen is not known.

Sequencing was performed on PBMCs, taken before TCRalphabeta/CD19-depleted stem cell transplant. The TCR sequence derives from a girl aged 2 to 10 with congenital amegakaryocytic thrombocytopenia, due to receive a stem cell transplant. The chain has TRBV5-5 and TRBJ1-6; D not certain. The DNA of the CDR3 is TGTGCCAGCAGCTTGAAGAGCGGTAATTCACCCCTCCACTTT. It specifies CASSLKSGNSPLHF.